Shown below are 11 T cell receptor beta chains from a single sample sequenced in a study of OX40 agonist ivuxolimab in advanced cancers. Profiling relied on immunoSEQ multiplex PCR, and the TCRdb table lists in-frame clones only, not all of them. Here the sample spans approximately 89,000 clones, roughly 89% being singletons. Sequencing used CD4+ or CD8+ T cells sorted from blood, obtained in a trial of the OX40 agonist ivuxolimab. The receptor source for this set is an adult with an advanced solid tumor such as melanoma, head and neck, liver or kidney cancer.

The chain couples TRBV5-5 to TRBJ1-1; D possibly corresponds to TRBD1 (6 bases). With 6 bases removed from V and 4 bases from J, the gap between germline ends came to 10 bases. The CDR3 is made up of 12 amino acids. Germline CDR1 SGHKS, CDR2 YYEKEE (reference sequence). The CDR3 spells CASKGGPTEAFF. For the CDR3, the DNA is TGTGCCAGCAAGGGGGGTCCCACTGAAGCTTTCTTT.

The chain joins TRBV7-9 to TRBJ2-1, with D possibly called TRBD1 or TRBD2 (6 bases each). Germline lookup yields CDR1 SEHNR and CDR2 FQNEAQ (reference sequence). CDR3 length equals 15 residues. Deletions cut 2 bases from V and 5 bases from J, with 13 bases between. The CDR3 region has the DNA TGTGCCAGCAGCTTAATCCGGGGGCGGGACAATGAGCAGTTCTTC. As protein: CASSLIRGRDNEQFF.

The chain joins TRBV7-2 to TRBJ2-1; 8 positions agree with TRBD2. There are 15 residues in the CDR3. V gave up 4 bases and J gave up 3 bases; unmatched junction bases: 5. Germline V gives CDR1 SGHTA, CDR2 FQGNSA. The CDR3 loop is CASSSGGGYYNEQFF. In DNA form, the CDR3 reads TGTGCCAGCAGCTCCGGGGGGGGATACTACAATGAGCAGTTCTTC.

This clone was seen a single time. V usage is TRBV4-2 and J usage is TRBJ1-1; D unclear. Germline V lookup: CDR1 LGHNA, CDR2 YNFKEQ. The germline V and J ends were trimmed by 0 bases and 3 bases, with 11 bases remaining between them. The CDR3 length is 15 residues. CDR3 coding DNA: TGTGCCAGCAGCCAAGATACTAGGGCGGACACTGAAGCTTTCTTT. This encodes CASSQDTRADTEAFF.

V and J are TRBV11-2 and TRBJ1-1; weak D call: TRBD1 (5 bases). Per germline, CDR1 SGHAT and CDR2 FQNNGV. Deletions cut 5 bases from V and 6 bases from J, with 10 bases between. The CDR3 covers 12 residues. DNA for the CDR3: TGTGCCAGCAGCCAGACAGTTTCTGAAGCTTTCTTT. Its translation: CASSQTVSEAFF.

The chain joins TRBV5-6 to TRBJ1-2; D is undetermined. There are 12 residues in the CDR3. Per germline, CDR1 SGHDT and CDR2 YYEEEE. The ends were cut back, 5 bases at V and 6 bases at J, with 11 bases in the middle. The CDR3 nucleotides read TGTGCCAGCAGTGCCGTGAACCATGGCTACACCTTC. This gives the protein CASSAVNHGYTF.

The CDR3 loop reads CASSAQFTGELFF. The CDR3 DNA is TGTGCCAGCAGCGCCCAGTTCACCGGGGAGCTGTTTTTT. V and J are TRBV5-5 and TRBJ2-2; D not resolved. The CDR3 totals 13 residues. Germline CDR1 and CDR2: SGHKS and YYEKEE (reference sequence). The germline V and J ends were trimmed by 4 bases and 4 bases, with 8 bases remaining between them.

This chain uses TRBV5-1 with TRBJ2-5, with 9 bases lining up with TRBD1. The J call may be in error: the DNA end matches TRBJ2-7 better. CDR1 SGHRS and CDR2 YFSETQ come from the germline V gene. The CDR3 has 14 residues. The CDR3, as DNA: TGCGCCAGCAGCGAGGGGACAGGGTTCTACGAGCAGTACTTC. Translated, it gives CASSEGTGFYEQYF.

V is TRBV19 and J is TRBJ1-1, with D possibly TRBD1 on 5 matching bases. Germline V gene sequence: CDR1 LNHDA, CDR2 SQIVND (reference sequence). CDR3 length: 16 residues. The V and J ends lost 3 bases and 2 bases respectively, with 16 bases between them. Written as DNA, the CDR3 is TGTGCCAGTAGTATGTTTGGGGGTTCCCTCAACACTGAAGCTTTCTTT. Translating it yields CASSMFGGSLNTEAFF.

V gene TRBV6-1 combines with J gene TRBJ2-3; no firm D call. The CDR3 is 14 amino acids. The germline V gene has CDR1 MNHNS and CDR2 SASEGT. V was shortened by 6 bases and J by 2 bases, with 12 bases between the two germline ends. CDR3 DNA sequence: TGTGCCAGCAGAAGGGTCACTTCCACAGATACGCAGTATTTT. Its protein product is CASRRVTSTDTQYF.

This sequence joins TRBV5-1 and TRBJ2-2, with a weak D call TRBD2 (6 bases). CDR1 SGHRS and CDR2 YFSETQ come from the germline V gene. CDR3 length equals 14 residues. V was trimmed by 0 bases and J by 4 bases, leaving 7 bases between them. The CDR3 region has the DNA TGCGCCAGCAGCTTGGTGGGGGGCACCGGGGAGCTGTTTTTT. Protein: CASSLVGGTGELFF.